This entry lists 9 T cell receptor beta chains sequenced from one sample in a study of shared clonotypes between healthy human individuals. Measured with immunoSEQ multiplex PCR; TCRdb has only the in-frame clones, and not every one. The sample lists 2 million to 3 million clones; approximately 93% were seen once. Sequenced input: naive CD4+ T cells from PBMCs. Subset: CD45RA+ positively selected. The receptors derive from a man between 18 and 35 years old in good health. Some clones in this sample may be carry-over from other donors' samples.

This clone was counted a single time. One end of the junction varies from germline; a read error may be responsible. The chain has TRBV7-8 and TRBJ2-4, with D perhaps matching TRBD2 (5 bases). CDR1 SGHVS and CDR2 FQNEAQ come from the germline V gene. This CDR3 region has 19 residues. CDR3 bases: TGTGCCAGCAGCTTAGCGTGGGCCGACGCAGACCTAGCCAAGAACATTCAGTACTTC. As protein: CASSLAWADADLAKNIQYF.

The chain has TRBV10-3 and TRBJ2-4; D might be TRBD2 (6 bases). Germline loops: CDR1 ENHRY, CDR2 SYGVKD. V was pared by 2 bases and J by 0 bases, with 8 bases between. This CDR3 has 15 amino acids. CDR3 nucleotides: TGTGCCATCAGTGAGGAGGGACTAGCCAAAAACATTCAGTACTTC. Residues: CAISEEGLAKNIQYF.

This chain uses TRBV30 with TRBJ2-1, with TRBD2 matching over 10 bases. Germline CDR1 GTSNPN, CDR2 SVGIG (reference sequence). CDR3 size: 15 residues. The junction had 13 bases not matched to a gene; V was cut back by 8 bases and J by 6 bases. The CDR3 nucleotides read TGTGCCGTGGAGGGTCTAGCGGGAGAGCCCAATGAGCAGTTCTTC. This codes for CAVEGLAGEPNEQFF. The whole variable domain, remainder taken from reference TRBV30 and TRBJ2-1, is SQTIHQWPATLVQPVGSPLSLECTVEGTSNPNLYWYRQAAGRGLQLLFYSVGIGQISSEVPQNLSASRPQDRQFILSSKKLLLSDSGFYLCAVEGLAGEPNEQFFGPGTRLTVL.

The chain has TRBV9 and TRBJ2-3, with TRBD2 identical over 8 bases. V gave up 4 bases and J gave up 4 bases; unmatched junction bases: 11. This CDR3 has 16 amino acids. CDR1 is SGDLS, CDR2 YYNGEE, per germline. CDR3 coding DNA: TGTGCCAGCAGCACTGGACTAGCTGGTTCCCCAGATACGCAGTATTTT. Residues: CASSTGLAGSPDTQYF.

CDR3 protein: CASSEGQRQGQFF. The CDR3 DNA reads as TGTGCCAGCAGTGAAGGCCAGAGACAGGGGCAGTTCTTC. The V and J genes are TRBV6-1 and TRBJ2-1; the match to TRBD1 covers 7 bases. J gave up 12 bases and V 1 base, and 6 bases lay outside the gene matches. This CDR3 has 13 amino acids. Germline values: CDR1 MNHNS, CDR2 SASEGT.

CDR3 region: CASSYGDRDGGYTF. The CDR3 DNA is TGTGCCAGCAGCTACGGGGACAGGGATGGGGGCTACACCTTC. This chain links TRBV28 with TRBJ1-2; TRBD1 matches 9 bases. CDR1 MDHEN and CDR2 SYDVKM come from the germline V gene. CDR3 length: 14 residues. The V and J ends lost 6 bases and 8 bases, in that order; junction bases with no gene match: 10.

The CDR3 nucleotides are TGTGCCAGCTCACCTCAGTGGGGAGAGACCCAGTACTTC. It yields the protein CASSPQWGETQYF. V is TRBV18 and J is TRBJ2-5; no definite D call. V lost 3 bases and J lost 4, with 9 bases in between. Germline V gene lookup returns CDR1 KGHSH and CDR2 LQKENI. The CDR3 sequence is 13 residues long.

In DNA, the CDR3 is TGCGCCAGCAGCCAGGCAGACCAGGGGGCGGGGGGAACAGATACGCAGTATTTT. Translation: CASSQADQGAGGTDTQYF. The V call is TRBV4-1, the J call TRBJ2-3, with D possibly being TRBD1 or TRBD2 (8 bases each). Per the germline V gene, CDR1 is MGHRA and CDR2 is YSYEKL. The CDR3 is 18 residues long. V was cut by 3 bases and J by 3 bases, with 22 bases left in between.

The rearrangement links TRBV18 to TRBJ2-5; D is perhaps TRBD2 (7 bases). Germline-derived CDR1 and CDR2 are KGHSH and LQKENI. This CDR3 region has 14 residues. V was shortened by 2 bases and J by 1 base, with 8 bases between the two germline ends. CDR3: CASSPGGAQETQYF. The CDR3 bases are TGTGCCAGCTCACCAGGGGGGGCCCAAGAGACCCAGTACTTC. Looking up the rest from reference TRBV18 and TRBJ2-5 gives the full variable domain: NAGVMQNPRHLVRRRGQEARLRCSPMKGHSHVYWYRQLPEEGLKFMVYLQKENIIDESGMPKERFSAEFPKEGPSILRIQQVVRGDSAAYFCASSPGGAQETQYFGPGTRLLVL.